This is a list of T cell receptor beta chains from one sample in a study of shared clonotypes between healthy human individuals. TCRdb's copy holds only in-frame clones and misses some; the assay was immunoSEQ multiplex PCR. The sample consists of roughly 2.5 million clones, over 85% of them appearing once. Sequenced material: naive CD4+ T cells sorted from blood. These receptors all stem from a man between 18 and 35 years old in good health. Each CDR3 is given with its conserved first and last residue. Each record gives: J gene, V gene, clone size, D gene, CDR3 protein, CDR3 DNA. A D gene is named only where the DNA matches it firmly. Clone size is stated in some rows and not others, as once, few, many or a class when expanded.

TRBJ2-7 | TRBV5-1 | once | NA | CASSSTNAGPSYEQYF | TGCGCCAGCAGCTCCACCAATGCGGGTCCCTCCTACGAGCAGTACTTC
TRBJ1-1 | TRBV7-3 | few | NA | CASSLMVNTEAFF | TGTGCCAGCAGCTTAATGGTGAACACTGAAGCTTTCTTT
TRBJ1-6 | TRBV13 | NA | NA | CASSRIGAVLNSPLHF | TGTGCCAGCAGCCGCATAGGGGCCGTCCTTAATTCACCCCTCCACTTT
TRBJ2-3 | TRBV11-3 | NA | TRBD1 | CASSSRQGKTDTQYF | TGTGCCAGCAGCTCCCGACAGGGGAAGACAGATACGCAGTATTTT
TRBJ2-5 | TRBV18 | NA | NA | CASSHTGEPETQYF | TGTGCCAGCTCACACACGGGGGAACCAGAGACCCAGTACTTC
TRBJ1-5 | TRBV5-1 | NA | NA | CASSLKGEDQPQHF | TGCGCCAGCAGCTTGAAAGGGGAGGATCAGCCCCAGCATTTT
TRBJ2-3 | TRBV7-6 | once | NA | CASSLAAGPSLPTDTQYF | TGTGCCAGCAGCTTAGCGGCGGGCCCGAGCCTTCCCACAGATACGCAGTATTTT
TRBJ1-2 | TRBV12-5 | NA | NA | CASGLYPQINGYTF | TGTGCTAGTGGTTTGTATCCCCAAATAAATGGCTACACCTTC
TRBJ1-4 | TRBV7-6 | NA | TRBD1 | CASSPTGRVREKLFF | TGTGCCAGCAGCCCGACAGGGAGGGTGCGCGAAAAACTGTTTTTT
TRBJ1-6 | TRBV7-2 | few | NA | CASSPRVVGHNSPLHF | TGTGCCAGCAGTCCCCGGGTGGTAGGCCACAATTCACCCCTCCACTTT
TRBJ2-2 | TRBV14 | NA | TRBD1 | CASSLDRGPGELFF | TGTGCCAGCAGCCTGGACAGGGGTCCCGGGGAGCTGTTTTTT
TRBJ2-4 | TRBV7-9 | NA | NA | CASSSNSDTAKNIQYF | TGTGCCAGCAGCTCCAACTCGGATACGGCCAAAAACATTCAGTACTTC
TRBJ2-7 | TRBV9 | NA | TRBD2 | CASSAVGGTSGSYEQYF | TGTGCCAGCAGCGCCGTTGGAGGGACTAGCGGGAGTTACGAGCAGTACTTC
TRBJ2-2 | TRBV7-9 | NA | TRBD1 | CASLGQGVPTGELFF | TGTGCCAGCCTGGGGCAGGGGGTTCCTACCGGGGAGCTGTTTTTT
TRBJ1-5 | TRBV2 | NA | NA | CASSERQKPDQPQHF | TGTGCCAGCAGTGAAAGACAGAAACCTGATCAGCCCCAGCATTTT
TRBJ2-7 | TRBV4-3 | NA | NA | CASSQGSRGSDEQYF | TGCGCCAGCAGCCAAGGGTCCAGGGGTAGCGACGAGCAGTACTTC
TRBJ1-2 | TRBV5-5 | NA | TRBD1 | CASSSGTGFGYTF | TGTGCCAGCAGCTCCGGGACAGGGTTTGGCTACACCTTC
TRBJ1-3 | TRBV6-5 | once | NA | CASRQHRDSGNTIYF | TGTGCCAGCAGACAGCACAGGGACTCTGGAAACACCATATATTTT
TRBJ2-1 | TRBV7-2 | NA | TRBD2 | CASSFGLAGVQFF | TGTGCCAGCAGCTTCGGACTAGCGGGGGTCCAGTTCTTC
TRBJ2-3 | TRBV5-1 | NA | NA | CASSPPGTDTQYF | TGCGCCAGCAGCCCGCCCGGCACAGATACGCAGTATTTT
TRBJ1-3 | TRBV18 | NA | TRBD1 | CASSQAGTGENTIYF | TGTGCCAGCTCACAAGCCGGGACAGGGGAAAACACCATATATTTT
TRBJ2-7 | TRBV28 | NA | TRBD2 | CASSFKGRAGSYEQYF | TGTGCCAGCAGTTTTAAGGGTAGAGCGGGGTCCTACGAGCAGTACTTC
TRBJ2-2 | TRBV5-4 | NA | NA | CASSSGGLNTGELFF | TGTGCCAGCAGCTCCGGGGGCCTTAACACCGGGGAGCTGTTTTTT
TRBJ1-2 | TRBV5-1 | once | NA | CASSLQTPGANYGYTF | TGCGCCAGCAGCTTGCAGACCCCCGGAGCTAACTATGGCTACACCTTC
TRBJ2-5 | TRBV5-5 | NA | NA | CASSLMGVETQYF | TGTGCCAGCAGCTTGATGGGGGTAGAGACCCAGTACTTC
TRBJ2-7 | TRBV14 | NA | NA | CASSQARYEQYF | TGTGCCAGCAGCCAAGCGAGATACGAGCAGTACTTC
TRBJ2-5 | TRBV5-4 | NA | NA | CASSSPDRVQETQYF | TGTGCCAGCAGCTCCCCGGACAGAGTCCAAGAGACCCAGTACTTC
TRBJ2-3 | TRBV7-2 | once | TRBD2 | CASSLGAGASTDTQYF | TGTGCCAGCAGCTTAGGGGCGGGAGCAAGCACAGATACGCAGTATTTT
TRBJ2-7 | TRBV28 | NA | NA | CASSFRVPYEQYF | TGTGCCAGCAGTTTCAGGGTTCCGTACGAGCAGTACTTC
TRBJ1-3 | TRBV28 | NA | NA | CASSPSQGPTLMDTIYF | TGTGCCAGCAGTCCCTCTCAGGGGCCCACTCTCATGGACACCATATATTTT
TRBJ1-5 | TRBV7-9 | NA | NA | CASSLVGVDQPQHF | TGTGCCAGCAGCTTAGTGGGAGTAGATCAGCCCCAGCATTTT
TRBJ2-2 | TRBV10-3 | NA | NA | CAISEYDGGELFF | TGTGCCATCAGTGAGTACGATGGCGGGGAGCTGTTTTTT
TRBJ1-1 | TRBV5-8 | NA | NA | CASSFLGGTEAFF | TGTGCCAGCAGCTTCTTGGGTGGCACTGAAGCTTTCTTT
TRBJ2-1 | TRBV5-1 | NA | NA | CASSNDRGSYNEQFF | TGCGCCAGCAGTAACGACCGGGGAAGCTACAATGAGCAGTTCTTC
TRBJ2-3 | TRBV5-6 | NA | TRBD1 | CASSLGSSDRGLTDTQYF | TGTGCCAGCAGCTTGGGGAGTTCGGACAGGGGGCTGACAGATACGCAGTATTTT
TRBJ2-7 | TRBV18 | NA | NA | CASSPGGTDLNEQYF | TGTGCCAGCTCACCGGGCGGGACAGATCTCAACGAGCAGTACTTC
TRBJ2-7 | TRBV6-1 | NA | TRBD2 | CASRASGDSYEQYF | TGTGCCAGCAGGGCTAGCGGGGACTCCTACGAGCAGTACTTC
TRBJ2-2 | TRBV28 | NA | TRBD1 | CASMGDSPNTGELFF | TGTGCCAGCATGGGGGACAGTCCGAACACCGGGGAGCTGTTTTTT
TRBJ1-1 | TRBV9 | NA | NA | CASSVEGTRNTEAFF | TGTGCCAGCAGCGTAGAGGGGACGAGGAACACTGAAGCTTTCTTT
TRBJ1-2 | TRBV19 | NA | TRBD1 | CASSADRSTYGYTF | TGTGCCAGTAGTGCGGACAGGTCAACCTATGGCTACACCTTC
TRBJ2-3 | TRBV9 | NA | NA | CASSSHMDDTQYF | TGTGCCAGCAGCTCCCATATGGACGATACGCAGTATTTT
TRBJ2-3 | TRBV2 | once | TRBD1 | CASGTDRAVGDTQYF | TGTGCCAGCGGGACAGACAGGGCAGTCGGAGATACGCAGTATTTT
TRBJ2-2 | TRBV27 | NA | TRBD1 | CASSRGQTNTGELFF | TGTGCCAGCAGTAGGGGACAGACGAACACCGGGGAGCTGTTTTTT
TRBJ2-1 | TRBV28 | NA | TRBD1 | CASSVPGTGGSEQFF | TGTGCCAGCAGCGTCCCCGGGACAGGGGGAAGTGAGCAGTTCTTC
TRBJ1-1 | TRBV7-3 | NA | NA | CASSAQGPNTEAFF | TGTGCCAGCAGCGCGCAAGGACCGAACACTGAAGCTTTCTTT
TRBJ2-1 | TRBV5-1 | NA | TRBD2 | CASSLSSGRANEQFF | TGCGCCAGCAGCCTGTCTAGCGGGAGAGCAAATGAGCAGTTCTTC
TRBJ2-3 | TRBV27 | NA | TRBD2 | CASRPARLAGIDTQYF | TGTGCCAGCAGGCCCGCCCGGCTAGCGGGGATAGATACGCAGTATTTT
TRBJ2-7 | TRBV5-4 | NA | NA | CASSLPGHQSYEQYF | TGTGCCAGCAGCTTACCGGGACACCAATCCTACGAGCAGTACTTC
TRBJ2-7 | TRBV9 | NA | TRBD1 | CASSEGQGSYEQYF | TGTGCCAGCAGCGAAGGACAGGGATCCTACGAGCAGTACTTC
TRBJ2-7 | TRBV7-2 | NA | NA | CASSLHGAGVSYEQYF | TGTGCCAGCAGCCTTCACGGAGCGGGCGTTTCCTACGAGCAGTACTTC
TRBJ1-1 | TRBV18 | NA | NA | CASSPYNTEAFF | TGTGCCAGCTCACCGTACAACACTGAAGCTTTCTTT
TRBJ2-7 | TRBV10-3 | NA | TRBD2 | CAAKGQVGGRALEEQYF | TGTGCCGCCAAAGGGCAGGTTGGCGGGAGGGCCCTGGAGGAGCAGTACTTC
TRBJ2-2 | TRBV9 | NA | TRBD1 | CASSPRPGGGELFF | TGTGCCAGCAGCCCGCGACCAGGGGGCGGGGAGCTGTTTTTT
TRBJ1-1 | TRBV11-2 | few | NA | CASSFSPYTEAFF | TGTGCCAGCAGCTTTAGTCCGTACACTGAAGCTTTCTTT
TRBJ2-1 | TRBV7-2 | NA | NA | CASSSPGTPGVGDEQFF | TGTGCCAGCAGCTCCCCCGGGACCCCAGGAGTTGGGGATGAGCAGTTCTTC
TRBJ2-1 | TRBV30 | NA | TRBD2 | CAVVLAGLGEQFF | TGTGCGGTGGTGCTAGCGGGATTGGGTGAGCAGTTCTTC